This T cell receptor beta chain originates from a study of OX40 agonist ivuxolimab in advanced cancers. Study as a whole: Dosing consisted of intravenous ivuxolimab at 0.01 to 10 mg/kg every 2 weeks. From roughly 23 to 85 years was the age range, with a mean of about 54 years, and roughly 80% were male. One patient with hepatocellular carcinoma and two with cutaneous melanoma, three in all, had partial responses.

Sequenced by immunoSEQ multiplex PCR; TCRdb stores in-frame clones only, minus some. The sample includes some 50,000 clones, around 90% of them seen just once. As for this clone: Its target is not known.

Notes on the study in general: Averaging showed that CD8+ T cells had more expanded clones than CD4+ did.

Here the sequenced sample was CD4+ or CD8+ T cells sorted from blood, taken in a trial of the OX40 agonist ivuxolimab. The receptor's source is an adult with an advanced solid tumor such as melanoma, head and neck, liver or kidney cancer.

In nucleotides, the CDR3 is TGTGCCAGCAGACAGGACAGGGGGAGGACAGATACGCAGTATTTT. Its translation is CASRQDRGRTDTQYF. The chain carries TRBV6-6 and TRBJ2-3, with 10 bases fitting TRBD1. There are 15 residues in the CDR3. The germline gives CDR1 MNHNY, CDR2 SVGAGI (reference sequence). V dropped 6 bases and J dropped 3; count of bases not matched to a gene: 6.